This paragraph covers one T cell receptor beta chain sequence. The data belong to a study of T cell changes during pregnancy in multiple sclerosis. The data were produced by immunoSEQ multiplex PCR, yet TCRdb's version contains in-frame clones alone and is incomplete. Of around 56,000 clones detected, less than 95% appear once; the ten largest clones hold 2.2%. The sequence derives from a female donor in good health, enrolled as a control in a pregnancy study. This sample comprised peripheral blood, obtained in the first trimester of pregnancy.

The CDR3 spells CASRIETGRNYGYTF. The CDR3 DNA reads as TGTGCCAGCAGAATAGAGACAGGACGAAACTATGGCTACACCTTC. The chain uses TRBV28 and TRBJ1-2, with D possibly being TRBD1 (6 bases). The CDR3 runs 15 residues. The ends were cut back, 6 bases at V and 2 bases at J, with 16 bases in the middle. Germline CDR1 and CDR2: MDHEN and SYDVKM.